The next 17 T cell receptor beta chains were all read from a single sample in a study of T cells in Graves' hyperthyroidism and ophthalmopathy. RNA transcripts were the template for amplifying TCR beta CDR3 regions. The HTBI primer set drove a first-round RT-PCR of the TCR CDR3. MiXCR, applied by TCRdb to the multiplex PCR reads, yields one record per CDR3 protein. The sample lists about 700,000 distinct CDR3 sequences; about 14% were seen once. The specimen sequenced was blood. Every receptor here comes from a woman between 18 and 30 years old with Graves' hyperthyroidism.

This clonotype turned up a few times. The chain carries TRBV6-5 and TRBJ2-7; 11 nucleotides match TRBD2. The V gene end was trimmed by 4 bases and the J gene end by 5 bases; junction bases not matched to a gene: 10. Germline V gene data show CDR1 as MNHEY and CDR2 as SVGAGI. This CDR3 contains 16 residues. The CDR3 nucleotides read TGTGCCAGCAGTTCCTACGGGACTAGCGGCCGTCACGAGCAGTACTTC. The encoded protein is CASSSYGTSGRHEQYF.

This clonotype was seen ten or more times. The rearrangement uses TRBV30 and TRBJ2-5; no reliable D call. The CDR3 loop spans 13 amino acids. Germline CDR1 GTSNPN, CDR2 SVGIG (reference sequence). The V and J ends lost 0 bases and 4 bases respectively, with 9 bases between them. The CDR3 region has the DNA TGTGCCTGGAGTGTCTTTTTTGGAGAGACCCAGTACTTC. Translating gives CAWSVFFGETQYF.

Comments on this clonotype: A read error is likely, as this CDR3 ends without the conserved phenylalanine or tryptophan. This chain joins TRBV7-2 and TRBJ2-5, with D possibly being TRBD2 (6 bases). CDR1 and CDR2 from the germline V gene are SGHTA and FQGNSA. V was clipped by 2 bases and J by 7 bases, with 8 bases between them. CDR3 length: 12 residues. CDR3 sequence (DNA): TGTGCCAGCAGCTTAACCGGGGGGACCCAGTACCTC. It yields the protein CASSLTGGTQYL.

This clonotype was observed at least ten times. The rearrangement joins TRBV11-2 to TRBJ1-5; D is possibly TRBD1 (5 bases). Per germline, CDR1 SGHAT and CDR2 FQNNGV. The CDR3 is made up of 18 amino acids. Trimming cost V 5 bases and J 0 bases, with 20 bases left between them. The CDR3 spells CASSPRDAALYSNQPQHF. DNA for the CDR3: TGTGCCAGCAGCCCCCGGGACGCGGCGCTGTATAGCAATCAGCCCCAGCATTTT.

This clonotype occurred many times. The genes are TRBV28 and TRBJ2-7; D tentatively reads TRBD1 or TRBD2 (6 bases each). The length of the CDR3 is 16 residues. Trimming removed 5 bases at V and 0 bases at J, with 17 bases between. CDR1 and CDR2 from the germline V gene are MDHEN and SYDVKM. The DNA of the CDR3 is TGTGCCAGCAGTAGGGGGGCAGGGCAGAGCTCCTACGAGCAGTACTTC. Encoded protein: CASSRGAGQSSYEQYF.

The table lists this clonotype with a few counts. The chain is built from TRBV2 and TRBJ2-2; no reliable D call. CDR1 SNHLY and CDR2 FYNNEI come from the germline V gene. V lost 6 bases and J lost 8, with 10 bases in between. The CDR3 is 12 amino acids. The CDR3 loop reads CASRSASGELFF. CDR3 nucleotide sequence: TGTGCCAGCAGGTCGGCCTCTGGGGAGCTGTTTTTT.

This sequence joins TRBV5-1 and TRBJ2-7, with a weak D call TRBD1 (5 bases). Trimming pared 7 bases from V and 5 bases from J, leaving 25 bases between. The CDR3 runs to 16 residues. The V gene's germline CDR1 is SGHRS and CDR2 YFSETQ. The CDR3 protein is CASRTPLSGHKDEQYF. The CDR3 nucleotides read TGCGCCAGCCGGACACCCTTATCAGGGCATAAGGACGAGCAGTACTTC.

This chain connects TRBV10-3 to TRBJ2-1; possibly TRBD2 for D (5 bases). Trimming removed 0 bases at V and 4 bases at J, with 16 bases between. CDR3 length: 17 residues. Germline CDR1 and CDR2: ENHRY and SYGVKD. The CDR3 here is CAISESTVGEGYNEQFF. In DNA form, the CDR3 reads TGTGCCATCAGTGAGTCGACGGTGGGAGAGGGTTACAATGAGCAGTTCTTC.

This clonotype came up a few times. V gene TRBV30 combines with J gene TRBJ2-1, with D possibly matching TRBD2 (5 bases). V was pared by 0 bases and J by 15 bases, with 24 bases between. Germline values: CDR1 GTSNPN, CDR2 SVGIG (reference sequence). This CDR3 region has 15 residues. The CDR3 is CAWSVDKFRGRRMFF. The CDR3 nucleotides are TGTGCCTGGAGTGTAGATAAGTTTAGAGGGAGAAGGATGTTCTTC. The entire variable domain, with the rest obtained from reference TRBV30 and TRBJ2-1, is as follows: SQTIHQWPATLVQPVGSPLSLECTVEGTSNPNLYWYRQAAGRGLQLLFYSVGIGQISSEVPQNLSASRPQDRQFILSSKKLLLSDSGFYLCAWSVDKFRGRRMFFGPGTRLTVL.

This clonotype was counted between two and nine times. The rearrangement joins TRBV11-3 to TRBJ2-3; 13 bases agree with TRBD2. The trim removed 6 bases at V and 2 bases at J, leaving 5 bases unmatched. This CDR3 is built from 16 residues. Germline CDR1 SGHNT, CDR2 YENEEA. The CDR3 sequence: CASSPLAGGITDTQYF. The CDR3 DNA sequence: TGTGCCAGCAGTCCACTAGCGGGAGGGATCACAGATACGCAGTATTTT.

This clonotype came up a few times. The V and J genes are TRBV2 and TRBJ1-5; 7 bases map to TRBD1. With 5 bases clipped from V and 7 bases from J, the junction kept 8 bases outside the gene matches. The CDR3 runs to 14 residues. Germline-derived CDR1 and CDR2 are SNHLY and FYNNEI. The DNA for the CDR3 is TGTGCCAGCAGTACTCAGGGGGTGGTCCAGCCCCAGCATTTT. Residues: CASSTQGVVQPQHF.

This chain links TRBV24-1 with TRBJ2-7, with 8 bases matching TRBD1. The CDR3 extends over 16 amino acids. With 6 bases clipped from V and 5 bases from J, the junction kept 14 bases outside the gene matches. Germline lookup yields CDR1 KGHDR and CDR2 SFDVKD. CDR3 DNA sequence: TGTGCCACCAGTTTATGGTCCGACAGGGGTATCCACGAGCAGTACTTC. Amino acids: CATSLWSDRGIHEQYF.

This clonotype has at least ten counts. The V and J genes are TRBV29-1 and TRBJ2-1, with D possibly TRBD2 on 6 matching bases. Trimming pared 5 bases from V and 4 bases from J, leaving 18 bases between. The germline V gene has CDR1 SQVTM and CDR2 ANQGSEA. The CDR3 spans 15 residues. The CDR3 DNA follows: TGCAGCGTTCGGGGGATAGGCAGTACGTACAATGAGCAGTTCTTC. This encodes CSVRGIGSTYNEQFF.

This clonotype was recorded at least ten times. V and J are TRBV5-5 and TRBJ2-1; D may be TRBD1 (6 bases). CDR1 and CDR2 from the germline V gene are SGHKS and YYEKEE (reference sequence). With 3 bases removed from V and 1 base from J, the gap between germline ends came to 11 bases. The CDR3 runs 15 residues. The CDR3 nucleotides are TGTGCCAGCAGCTATAAACAGGGATCCTACAATGAGCAGTTCTTC. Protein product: CASSYKQGSYNEQFF.

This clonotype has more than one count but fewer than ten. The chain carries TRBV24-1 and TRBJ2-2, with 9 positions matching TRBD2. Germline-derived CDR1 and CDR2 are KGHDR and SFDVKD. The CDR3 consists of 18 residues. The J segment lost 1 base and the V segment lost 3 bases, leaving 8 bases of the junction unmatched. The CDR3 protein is CATSDVHYSGRNTGELFF. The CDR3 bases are TGTGCCACCAGTGATGTACATTATAGCGGGAGGAACACCGGGGAGCTGTTTTTT.

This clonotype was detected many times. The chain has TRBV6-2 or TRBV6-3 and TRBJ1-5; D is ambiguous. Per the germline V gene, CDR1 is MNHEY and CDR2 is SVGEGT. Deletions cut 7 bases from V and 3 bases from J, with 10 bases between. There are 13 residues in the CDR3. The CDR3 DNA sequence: TGTGCCAGCACCCCCGAAGCCAATCAGCCCCAGCATTTT. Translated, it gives CASTPEANQPQHF.

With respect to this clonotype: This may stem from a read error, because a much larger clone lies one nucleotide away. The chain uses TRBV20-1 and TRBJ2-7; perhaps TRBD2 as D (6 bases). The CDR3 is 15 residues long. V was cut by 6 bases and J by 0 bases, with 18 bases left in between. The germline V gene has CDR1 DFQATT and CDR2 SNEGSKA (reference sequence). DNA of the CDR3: TGCAGTGCGGGGGGAATGACAGCTCCCTCCTACGAGCAGTACTTC. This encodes CSAGGMTAPSYEQYF.